This entry describes one TCR beta chain. The data were obtained in a study of blood T cell repertoires in COVID-19. Only in-frame clones appear in the TCRdb table, and some are missing; sequencing was by immunoSEQ multiplex PCR. The sample contains 73,000 or so clones, approximately 83% of which appear only once. The V gene's germline CDR1 is MNHEY and CDR2 SVGAGI. The CDR3 sequence is 14 residues long. V gave up 6 bases and J gave up 5 bases; unmatched junction bases: 5. The clonotype comes from a woman aged 55-69 years with acute or convalescent COVID-19. Sequenced sample: peripheral blood. The rearrangement links TRBV6-5 to TRBJ2-3; TRBD2 aligns across 10 bases. CDR3 sequence (DNA): TGTGCCAGCAGAGCGGGGGGGCCTGGAGATACGCAGTATTTT. It codes for CASRAGGPGDTQYF.